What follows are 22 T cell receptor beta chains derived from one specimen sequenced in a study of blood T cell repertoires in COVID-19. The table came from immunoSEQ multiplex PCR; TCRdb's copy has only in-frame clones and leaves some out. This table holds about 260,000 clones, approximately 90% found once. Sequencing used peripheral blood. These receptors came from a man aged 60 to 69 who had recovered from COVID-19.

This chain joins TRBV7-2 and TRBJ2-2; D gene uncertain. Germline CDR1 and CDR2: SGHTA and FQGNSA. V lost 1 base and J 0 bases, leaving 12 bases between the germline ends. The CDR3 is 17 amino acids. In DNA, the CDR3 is TGTGCCAGCAGCTTAGGCCGCGCAAGTACGAACACCGGGGAGCTGTTTTTT. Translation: CASSLGRASTNTGELFF.

Written as DNA, the CDR3 is TGTGCCACCAGCAGAGATTTGGGACAGGGCTTCGCAGATACGCAGTATTTT. Its translation is CATSRDLGQGFADTQYF. V is TRBV15 and J is TRBJ2-3; 9 nucleotides line up with TRBD1. The germline CDR1 and CDR2 sequences are LNHNV and YYDKDF (reference sequence). This CDR3 has 17 amino acids. After removal of 0 bases from V and 4 bases from J, the junction contained 8 bases not matched to a gene.

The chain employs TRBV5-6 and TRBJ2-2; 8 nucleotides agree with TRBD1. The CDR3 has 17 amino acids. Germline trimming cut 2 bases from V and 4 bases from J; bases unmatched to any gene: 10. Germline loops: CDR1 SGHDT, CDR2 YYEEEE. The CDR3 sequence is CASSLTRQGRSTGELFF. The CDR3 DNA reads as TGTGCCAGCAGCTTAACCAGACAGGGGCGCAGCACCGGGGAGCTGTTTTTT. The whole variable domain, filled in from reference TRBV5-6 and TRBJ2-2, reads DAGVTQSPTHLIKTRGQQVTLRCSPKSGHDTVSWYQQALGQGPQFIFQYYEEEERQRGNFPDRFSGHQFPNYSSELNVNALLLGDSALYLCASSLTRQGRSTGELFFGEGSRLTVL.

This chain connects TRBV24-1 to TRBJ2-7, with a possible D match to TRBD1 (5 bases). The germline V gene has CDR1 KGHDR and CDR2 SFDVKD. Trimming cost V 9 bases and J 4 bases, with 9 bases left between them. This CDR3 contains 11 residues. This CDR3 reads CATADNYEQYF. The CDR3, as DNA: TGTGCCACCGCGGACAATTACGAGCAGTACTTC.

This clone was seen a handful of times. The CDR3 spells CASSQPGSYEQYF. As DNA, the CDR3 is TGTGCCAGCAGCCAACCGGGATCCTACGAGCAGTACTTC. The rearrangement links TRBV3-1 (or the pseudogene TRBV3-2) to TRBJ2-7, with D perhaps TRBD2 (5 bases). Germline V gene sequence: CDR1 LGHDT, CDR2 YNNKEL (reference sequence). CDR3 length equals 13 residues. Deletions cut 2 bases from V and 1 base from J, with 6 bases between.

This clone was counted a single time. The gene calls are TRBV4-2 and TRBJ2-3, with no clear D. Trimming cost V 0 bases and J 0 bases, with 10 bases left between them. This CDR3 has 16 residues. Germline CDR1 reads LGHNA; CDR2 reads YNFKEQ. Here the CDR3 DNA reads TGTGCCAGCAGCCAAGAGCGCACCCCTAGCACAGATACGCAGTATTTT. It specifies CASSQERTPSTDTQYF.

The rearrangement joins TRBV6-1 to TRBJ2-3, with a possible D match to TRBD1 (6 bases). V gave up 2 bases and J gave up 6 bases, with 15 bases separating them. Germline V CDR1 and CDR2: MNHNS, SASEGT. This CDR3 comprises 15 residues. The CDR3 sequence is CASSEQGSLVDTQYF. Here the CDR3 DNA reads TGTGCCAGCAGTGAACAGGGGTCCCTGGTTGATACGCAGTATTTT.

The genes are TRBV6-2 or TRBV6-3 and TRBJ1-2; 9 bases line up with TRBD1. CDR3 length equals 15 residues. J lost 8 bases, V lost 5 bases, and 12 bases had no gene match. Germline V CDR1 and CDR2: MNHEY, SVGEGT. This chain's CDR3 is CASSDSTGGRGGYTF. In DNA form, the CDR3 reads TGTGCCAGCAGTGATTCGACAGGGGGACGGGGCGGCTACACCTTC.

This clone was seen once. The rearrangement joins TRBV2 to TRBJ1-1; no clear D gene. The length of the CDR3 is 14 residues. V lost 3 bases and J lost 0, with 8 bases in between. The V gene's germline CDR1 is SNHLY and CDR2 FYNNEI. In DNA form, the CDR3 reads TGTGCCAGCAGTGATGGTCAGGTGAACACTGAAGCTTTCTTT. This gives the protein CASSDGQVNTEAFF.

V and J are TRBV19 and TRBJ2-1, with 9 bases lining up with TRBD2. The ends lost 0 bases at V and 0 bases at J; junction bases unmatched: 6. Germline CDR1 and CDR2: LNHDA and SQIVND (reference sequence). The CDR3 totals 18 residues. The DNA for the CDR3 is TGTGCCAGTAGTATAGATCCTAGCGGGGTGAGCTCCTACAATGAGCAGTTCTTC. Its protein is CASSIDPSGVSSYNEQFF.

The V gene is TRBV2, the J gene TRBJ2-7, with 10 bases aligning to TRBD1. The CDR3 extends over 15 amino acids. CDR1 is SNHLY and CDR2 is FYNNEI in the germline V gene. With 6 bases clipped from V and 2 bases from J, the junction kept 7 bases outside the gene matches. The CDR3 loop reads CASRSLGTGAYEQYF. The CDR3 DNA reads TGTGCCAGCAGATCTCTCGGGACAGGGGCCTACGAGCAGTACTTC. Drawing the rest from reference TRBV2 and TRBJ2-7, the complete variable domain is EPEVTQTPSHQVTQMGQEVILRCVPISNHLYFYWYRQILGQKVEFLVSFYNNEISEKSEIFDDQFSVERPDGSNFTLKIRSTKLEDSAMYFCASRSLGTGAYEQYFGPGTRLTVT.

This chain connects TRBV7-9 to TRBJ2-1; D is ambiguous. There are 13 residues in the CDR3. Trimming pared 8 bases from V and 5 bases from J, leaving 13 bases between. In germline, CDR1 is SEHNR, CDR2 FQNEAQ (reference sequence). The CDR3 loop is CASLREVDNEQFF. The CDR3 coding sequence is TGTGCCAGCCTTAGAGAGGTCGACAATGAGCAGTTCTTC.

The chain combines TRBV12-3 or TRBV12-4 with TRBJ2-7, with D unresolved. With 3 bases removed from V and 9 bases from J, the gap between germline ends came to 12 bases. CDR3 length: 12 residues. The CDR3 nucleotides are TGTGCCAGCAGTTTTACTATTACATGGCAGTACTTC. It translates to CASSFTITWQYF.

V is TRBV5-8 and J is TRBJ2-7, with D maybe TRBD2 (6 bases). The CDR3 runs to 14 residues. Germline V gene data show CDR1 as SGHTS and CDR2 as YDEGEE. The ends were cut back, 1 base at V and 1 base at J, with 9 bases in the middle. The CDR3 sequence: CASSLYAGSYEQYF. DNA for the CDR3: TGTGCCAGCAGCTTGTATGCGGGATCCTACGAGCAGTACTTC.

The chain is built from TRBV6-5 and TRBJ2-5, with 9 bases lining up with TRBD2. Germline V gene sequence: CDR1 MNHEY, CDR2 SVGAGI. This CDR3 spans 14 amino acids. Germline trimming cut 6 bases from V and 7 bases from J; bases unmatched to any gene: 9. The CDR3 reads CASRLLAGHTTQYF. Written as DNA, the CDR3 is TGTGCCAGCAGACTTCTAGCGGGGCATACGACCCAGTACTTC.

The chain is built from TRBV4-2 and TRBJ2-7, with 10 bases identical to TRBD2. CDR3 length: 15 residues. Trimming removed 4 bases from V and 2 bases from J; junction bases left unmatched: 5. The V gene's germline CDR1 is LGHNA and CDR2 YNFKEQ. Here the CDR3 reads CASSPGTSETYEQYF. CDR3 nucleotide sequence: TGTGCCAGCAGCCCCGGGACTAGCGAAACCTACGAGCAGTACTTC.

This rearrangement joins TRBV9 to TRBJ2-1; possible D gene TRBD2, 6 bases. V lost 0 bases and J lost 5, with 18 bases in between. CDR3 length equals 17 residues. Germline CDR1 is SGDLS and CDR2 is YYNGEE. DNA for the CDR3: TGTGCCAGCAGCGTAGTTTGGTCTGGGACTCGAAACAATGAGCAGTTCTTC. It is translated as CASSVVWSGTRNNEQFF.

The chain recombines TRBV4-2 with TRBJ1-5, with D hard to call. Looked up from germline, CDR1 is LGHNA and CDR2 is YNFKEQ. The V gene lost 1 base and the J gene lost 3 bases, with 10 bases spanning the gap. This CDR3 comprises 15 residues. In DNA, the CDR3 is TGTGCCAGCAGCCAAGGCCATAACTCCAATCAGCCCCAGCATTTT. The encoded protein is CASSQGHNSNQPQHF.

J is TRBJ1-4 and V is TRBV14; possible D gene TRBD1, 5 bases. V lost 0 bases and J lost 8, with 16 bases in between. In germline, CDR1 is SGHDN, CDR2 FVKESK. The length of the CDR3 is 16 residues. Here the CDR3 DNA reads TGTGCCAGCAGCCAAGAAGGGGCGGGAATTGCGGAAAAACTGTTTTTT. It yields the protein CASSQEGAGIAEKLFF.

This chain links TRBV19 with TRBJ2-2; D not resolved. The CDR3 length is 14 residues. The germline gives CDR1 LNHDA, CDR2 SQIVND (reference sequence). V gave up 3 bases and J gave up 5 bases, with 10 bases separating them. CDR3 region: CASSIGISTGELFF. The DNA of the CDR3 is TGTGCCAGTAGTATTGGTATTAGTACCGGGGAGCTGTTTTTT.

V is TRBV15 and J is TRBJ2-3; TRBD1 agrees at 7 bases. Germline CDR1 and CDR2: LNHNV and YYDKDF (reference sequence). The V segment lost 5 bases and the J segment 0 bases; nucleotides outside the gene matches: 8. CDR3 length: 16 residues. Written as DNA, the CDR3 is TGTGCCACCAGCGGCCCAGAGGGGGCCAGCACAGATACGCAGTATTTT. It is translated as CATSGPEGASTDTQYF.

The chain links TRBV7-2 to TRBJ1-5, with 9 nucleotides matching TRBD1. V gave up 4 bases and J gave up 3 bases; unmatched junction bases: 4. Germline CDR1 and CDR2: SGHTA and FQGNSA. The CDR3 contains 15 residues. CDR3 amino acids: CASSSDRGFNQPQHF. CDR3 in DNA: TGTGCCAGCAGCTCAGACAGGGGGTTCAATCAGCCCCAGCATTTT.